These T cell receptor beta chains were read from a single sample in a study of cytomegalovirus exposure and HLA in healthy donors. Assay used: immunoSEQ multiplex PCR; TCRdb lists only in-frame clones, some missing. The data hold more than 85,000 clones, with around a tenth observed a single time. Sequenced input: PBMCs. Receptor source: a man aged 45-60 years in good health and CMV-seropositive. Both conserved end residues are part of each CDR3. A D gene is named only where the DNA matches it firmly. Clone size, where shown, is once, few, many, or a class for clones that have expanded.

>-|TRBV7-8|TRBJ1-2|-
CASSLNPGNYGYTF
TGTGCCAGCAGCTTAAACCCAGGAAACTATGGCTACACCTTC
>TRBD2|TRBV6-5|TRBJ2-1|-
CASSYSYSGTGLAQFF
TGTGCCAGCAGTTACTCTTATAGCGGGACGGGCTTGGCGCAGTTCTTC
>-|TRBV7-6|TRBJ2-1|few
CASSLDPPTSSYNEQFF
TGTGCCAGCAGCTTAGATCCACCCACGAGCTCCTACAATGAGCAGTTCTTC
>TRBD2|TRBV10-3|TRBJ2-5|-
CAISGGRGQETQYF
TGTGCCATCAGTGGGGGGAGGGGCCAAGAGACCCAGTACTTC
>TRBD2|TRBV10-3|TRBJ2-7|few
CAIGLGYEQYF
TGTGCCATCGGACTAGGCTACGAGCAGTACTTC
>TRBD2|TRBV7-2|TRBJ2-1|few
CASSDWASGGGLIEQFF
TGTGCCAGCAGCGACTGGGCATCGGGGGGAGGGCTTATTGAGCAGTTCTTC
>TRBD1|TRBV4-3|TRBJ2-2|few
CASSQERGDRGAGELFF
TGCGCCAGCAGCCAAGAGCGAGGGGACAGGGGAGCCGGGGAGCTGTTTTTT
>-|TRBV9|TRBJ1-1|-
CASSAEVNTEAFF
TGTGCCAGCAGCGCCGAGGTGAACACTGAAGCTTTCTTT
>TRBD2|TRBV27|TRBJ2-2|few
CASSPQRENTGELFF
TGTGCCAGCAGTCCCCAGCGGGAGAACACCGGGGAGCTGTTTTTT
>-|TRBV7-9|TRBJ2-1|few
CASSLVGHTVYNEQFF
TGTGCCAGCAGCTTAGTTGGACATACCGTCTACAATGAGCAGTTCTTC
>-|TRBV5-4|TRBJ2-5|few
CASSSYQETQYF
TGTGCCAGCAGCTCCTACCAAGAGACCCAGTACTTC
>TRBD1|TRBV5-1|TRBJ1-4|-
CASSKTGKVEEKLFF
TGCGCCAGCAGCAAGACAGGGAAGGTCGAAGAAAAACTGTTTTTT
>TRBD1|TRBV28|TRBJ1-1|-
CASSLLRWVGGIVTEAFF
TGTGCCAGCAGTTTACTGCGTTGGGTAGGGGGCATCGTCACTGAAGCTTTCTTT
>-|TRBV28|TRBJ2-7|-
CASSLRGYGEQYF
TGTGCCAGCAGTCTTCGCGGGTACGGCGAGCAGTACTTC
>-|TRBV7-2|TRBJ2-5|few
CASSLIGGGTQETQYF
TGTGCCAGCAGCTTAATTGGCGGGGGCACACAAGAGACCCAGTACTTC
>-|TRBV28|TRBJ1-2|few
CASTRGRVYGYTF
TGTGCCAGCACCCGGGGGAGGGTCTATGGCTACACCTTC
>TRBD1|TRBV28|TRBJ2-3|-
CASSFLYGTLTDGTGKADTQYF
TGTGCCAGCAGTTTTTTATACGGGACCCTAACCGACGGGACAGGGAAGGCAGATACGCAGTATTTT
>-|TRBV4-2|TRBJ2-1|many
CASSQGRNNEQFF
TGTGCCAGCAGCCAAGGCAGAAACAATGAGCAGTTCTTC
>TRBD2|TRBV6-5|TRBJ2-7|few
CASSGSASGSYEQYF
TGTGCCAGCAGCGGATCGGCTAGCGGGAGTTACGAGCAGTACTTC
>-|TRBV4-2|TRBJ1-4|-
CASSQAPGVTTNEKLFF
TGTGCCAGCAGCCAAGCGCCCGGGGTTACGACTAATGAAAAACTGTTTTTT
>TRBD2|TRBV6-1|TRBJ2-7|few
CASTIGTSGYEQYF
TGTGCCAGCACAATCGGGACTAGCGGTTACGAGCAGTACTTC
>-|TRBV28|TRBJ2-7|-
CASSSMALTELYGEQYF
TGTGCCAGCAGCTCCATGGCATTGACGGAGCTCTACGGCGAGCAGTACTTC
>TRBD2|TRBV12-5|TRBJ2-1|few
CASGWGAGGPVNEQFF
TGTGCTAGTGGTTGGGGGGCGGGAGGGCCTGTCAATGAGCAGTTCTTC
>-|TRBV4-3|TRBJ1-6|-
CASSQDRGGLSPLHF
TGCGCCAGCAGCCAAGATCGGGGGGGTCTTTCACCCCTCCACTTT
>TRBD2|TRBV7-6|TRBJ2-2|few
CASSPRSGGVTGELFF
TGTGCCAGCAGCCCCCGCAGCGGGGGGGTCACCGGGGAGCTGTTTTTT
>TRBD1|TRBV11-2|TRBJ2-3|-
CASSLGADRVGTDTQYF
TGTGCCAGCAGCTTAGGGGCCGACAGGGTGGGCACAGATACGCAGTATTTT
>-|TRBV4-2|TRBJ2-3|-
CASSHGDSLLDTQYF
TGTGCCAGCAGCCATGGGGACTCTCTCTTGGATACGCAGTATTTT
>-|TRBV6-5|TRBJ2-7|-
CASSPQGYEQYF
TGTGCCAGCAGTCCACAGGGTTACGAGCAGTACTTC
>-|TRBV6-6|TRBJ2-7|few
CASKNLGRSNEQYF
TGTGCCAGCAAAAACCTAGGGAGATCCAACGAGCAGTACTTC
>-|TRBV6-1|TRBJ1-5|-
CASSVGRDNQPQHF
TGTGCCAGCAGTGTGGGCAGGGACAATCAGCCCCAGCATTTT
>-|TRBV28|TRBJ2-7|-
CASIPASRSYEQYF
TGTGCCAGCATCCCGGCTAGCAGATCCTACGAGCAGTACTTC
>TRBD2|TRBV7-3|TRBJ2-5|few
CASSLTGSGPQETQYF
TGTGCCAGCAGCTTAACGGGTAGCGGGCCACAAGAGACCCAGTACTTC
>-|TRBV6-5|TRBJ1-2|few
CASSYLVRVANYGYTF
TGTGCCAGCAGTTACTTGGTCCGAGTAGCTAACTATGGCTACACCTTC
>-|TRBV12-5|TRBJ2-7|-
CASGPTGIRSYEQYF
TGTGCTAGTGGTCCCACAGGGATCCGCTCCTACGAGCAGTACTTC
>-|TRBV5-1|TRBJ2-5|-
CASFHRVETQYF
TGCGCCTCATTCCACAGGGTAGAGACCCAGTACTTC
>-|TRBV19|TRBJ1-2|-
CASSMYSTGHYGYTF
TGTGCCAGTAGTATGTATTCGACAGGCCACTATGGCTACACCTTC
>TRBD2|TRBV5-1|TRBJ2-2|few
CASSTLTSGNTGELFF
TGCGCCAGCAGCACCCTGACTAGCGGAAACACCGGGGAGCTGTTTTTT
>-|TRBV5-1|TRBJ2-5|few
CASSGPSSETQYF
TGCGCCAGCAGCGGGCCGTCATCGGAGACCCAGTACTTC
>TRBD2|TRBV18|TRBJ2-1|few
CASSPFGMGLAGENEQFF
TGTGCCAGCTCACCATTCGGAATGGGACTAGCGGGAGAGAATGAGCAGTTCTTC
>TRBD1|TRBV18|TRBJ1-1|-
CASSPTIGTVNTEAFF
TGTGCCAGCTCACCAACAATTGGGACAGTGAACACTGAAGCTTTCTTT
>TRBD2|TRBV30|TRBJ2-1|few
CAWQTSESYNEQFF
TGTGCCTGGCAAACTAGCGAATCCTACAATGAGCAGTTCTTC
>TRBD1|TRBV6-5|TRBJ2-7|-
CASRPRGTGLEQYF
TGTGCCAGCAGACCAAGGGGGACAGGGTTGGAGCAGTACTTC
>TRBD2|TRBV12-5|TRBJ2-3|-
CASGGSPGGDLSTDTQYF
TGTGCTAGTGGCGGTAGCCCGGGGGGGGACTTGAGCACAGATACGCAGTATTTT
>-|TRBV5-1|TRBJ2-7|-
CASSLRGGGDEQYF
TGCGCCAGCAGCCTGCGAGGGGGTGGGGACGAGCAGTACTTC
>-|TRBV5-3|TRBJ1-2|-
CARDQGYGYTF
TGTGCCAGAGACCAGGGCTATGGCTACACCTTC
>TRBD1|TRBV7-2|TRBJ2-4|few
CASSLTVGGGQYF
TGTGCCAGCAGCCTGACAGTAGGGGGCGGTCAGTACTTC
>-|TRBV11-1|TRBJ2-5|-
CASSWTVQETQYF
TGTGCCAGCAGCTGGACTGTCCAAGAGACCCAGTACTTC
>-|TRBV2|TRBJ1-5|few
CASSRGNQPQHF
TGTGCCAGCAGTCGGGGCAATCAGCCCCAGCATTTT
>-|TRBV7-6|TRBJ1-5|-
CASSLEQGFNQPQHF
TGTGCCAGCAGCTTAGAACAGGGATTCAATCAGCCCCAGCATTTT
>TRBD1|TRBV6-5|TRBJ1-2|-
CASSRTGSNYGYTF
TGTGCCAGCAGTCGGACAGGGAGCAACTATGGCTACACCTTC
>TRBD2|TRBV6-1|TRBJ2-7|few
CASREPGLAGNEQYF
TGTGCCAGCAGGGAACCCGGACTAGCGGGAAACGAGCAGTACTTC
>TRBD1|TRBV28|TRBJ2-7|-
CASLAGQGDLGRLREQYF
TGTGCCAGCCTAGCCGGACAGGGGGATCTTGGACGATTACGCGAGCAGTACTTC
>-|TRBV21-1|TRBJ2-7|-
CASSKASSAEQYF
TGTGCCAGCAGCAAGGCCTCCTCCGCCGAGCAGTACTTC